The subject of this entry is one T cell receptor beta chain. CDR3 length equals 15 residues. Trimming shortened V by 0 bases and J by 4 bases, and 10 bases separated the two germline ends. From germline, CDR1 is MGHRA and CDR2 YSYEKL. This sample is drawn from a study of tumor-infiltrating lymphocytes in localized non-small cell lung cancer. Generated by immunoSEQ multiplex PCR, the TCRdb table keeps only in-frame clones and is missing some. Among some 15,000 clones listed, approximately 85% were seen once. The sequence was collected from a human donor with non-small cell lung cancer. The gene calls are TRBV4-1 and TRBJ1-3, with no clear D. The sample consisted of uninvolved lung tissue not adjacent to the tumor. Here the CDR3 DNA reads TGCGCCAGCAGCCAAGATACGGGAGACGGAAACACCATATATTTT. Its translation: CASSQDTGDGNTIYF.